These 22 T cell receptor beta chains share one sample of origin, sequenced in a study of TIL therapy for anti-PD-1-resistant metastatic lung cancer. Stated time point: pre-treatment sample, taken before nivolumab and TIL therapy. The immunoSEQ assay was v3. The assay was immunoSEQ multiplex PCR, and TCRdb's table has in-frame clones only and misses some. The sample has tens of thousands of clones, roughly two thirds seen once. This material consisted of blood, taken at baseline. These receptors were obtained from a person aged 25-85 years with non-small cell lung cancer.

The rearrangement joins TRBV14 to TRBJ2-1; TRBD2 agrees at 10 bases. CDR1 and CDR2 (germline): SGHDN, FVKESK. The CDR3 loop spans 16 amino acids. With V trimmed by 1 base and J by 8 bases, 8 bases remained unmatched. CDR3 nucleotides: TGTGCCAGCAGCCAAGGGGTTCTAGCGGGGGTAGATGAGCAGTTCTTC. Translated: CASSQGVLAGVDEQFF.

The chain carries TRBV7-2 and TRBJ2-1, with a weak D call TRBD2 (6 bases). Germline lookup yields CDR1 SGHTA and CDR2 FQGNSA. Trimming took off 1 base at V and 0 bases at J, with 7 bases between the two ends. CDR3 length: 15 residues. The CDR3 DNA sequence: TGTGCCAGCAGCTTAGGGAGGGCCTCCTACAATGAGCAGTTCTTC. This sequence encodes CASSLGRASYNEQFF.

This rearrangement joins TRBV9 to TRBJ2-1, with D possibly matching TRBD2 (5 bases). The V end lost 0 bases, the J end lost 0 bases, and 7 bases lay between the germline ends. This CDR3 is built from 15 residues. The V gene's germline CDR1 is SGDLS and CDR2 YYNGEE. CDR3 in amino acids: CASSVAEGSYNEQFF. For the CDR3, the DNA is TGTGCCAGCAGCGTAGCAGAGGGCTCCTACAATGAGCAGTTCTTC. Combining the CDR3 with reference TRBV9 and TRBJ2-1 gives the whole variable domain DSGVTQTPKHLITATGQRVTLRCSPRSGDLSVYWYQQSLDQGLQFLIQYYNGEERAKGNILERFSAQQFPDLHSELNLSSLELGDSALYFCASSVAEGSYNEQFFGPGTRLTVL.

This clone was found once. The V and J genes are TRBV20-1 and TRBJ2-5; unclear D gene. This CDR3 has 11 amino acids. V lost 3 bases to trimming and J lost 5 bases, with 7 bases between them. CDR1 is DFQATT and CDR2 is SNEGSKA in the germline V gene (reference sequence). The CDR3 loop reads CSARIGETQYF. CDR3 nucleotides: TGCAGTGCTAGGATAGGGGAGACCCAGTACTTC.

The V call is TRBV7-9, the J call TRBJ2-7; D possibly uses TRBD1 or TRBD2 (6 bases each). V dropped 0 bases and J dropped 4 bases, with 10 bases sitting between them. The CDR3 spans 14 residues. Germline-derived CDR1 and CDR2 are SEHNR and FQNEAQ (reference sequence). CDR3 nucleotides: TGTGCCAGCAGCTTAGCGGGGGGCGGTTACGAGCAGTACTTC. Translation gives CASSLAGGGYEQYF.

The rearrangement uses TRBV5-1 and TRBJ1-6; possibly TRBD1 for D (5 bases). Trimming pared 1 base from V and 9 bases from J, leaving 20 bases between. The CDR3 has 17 amino acids. CDR1 and CDR2 (germline): SGHRS, YFSETQ. The CDR3 is CASSLWSSGTGGSPLHF. The CDR3 coding sequence is TGCGCCAGCAGCTTGTGGAGCTCCGGGACTGGTGGTTCACCCCTCCACTTT.

The genes are TRBV11-3 and TRBJ2-7; D may be TRBD1 or TRBD2 (5 bases each). CDR3 length: 13 residues. The V end lost 1 base, the J end lost 6 bases, and 10 bases lay between the germline ends. Germline V gene sequence: CDR1 SGHNT, CDR2 YENEEA. The CDR3 loop reads CASSLVPGSEQYF. In DNA, the CDR3 is TGTGCCAGCAGCTTAGTCCCAGGGAGCGAGCAGTACTTC.

V gene TRBV29-1 combines with J gene TRBJ2-5; a weak D match, TRBD2 (6 bases). CDR1 and CDR2 (germline): SQVTM, ANQGSEA. V was pared by 3 bases and J by 5 bases, with 10 bases between. The CDR3 sequence is 12 residues long. In nucleotides, the CDR3 is TGCAGCGTTGATGCGGGGTCCGAGACCCAGTACTTC. Translating it yields CSVDAGSETQYF.

There are a few counts of this clone. V and J are TRBV13 and TRBJ1-2, with D hard to call. The V gene lost 0 bases and the J gene lost 1 base, with 9 bases spanning the gap. CDR1 is PRHDT, CDR2 FYEKMQ, per germline (reference sequence). CDR3 length equals 15 residues. The CDR3 sequence: CASSLGPVVNYGYTF. The CDR3 bases are TGTGCCAGCAGCTTAGGGCCCGTGGTTAACTATGGCTACACCTTC.

The chain joins TRBV13 to TRBJ2-3; a possible D gene is TRBD1 (5 bases). The germline V and J ends were trimmed by 10 bases and 5 bases, with 16 bases remaining between them. The CDR3 contains 13 residues. The germline V gene encodes CDR1 PRHDT and CDR2 FYEKMQ (reference sequence). CDR3: CATTIRGGDTQYF. The CDR3 DNA reads TGTGCCACTACAATTAGGGGTGGAGATACGCAGTATTTT.

The gene calls are TRBV29-1 and TRBJ1-1; TRBD1 aligns across 9 bases. CDR1 is SQVTM, CDR2 ANQGSEA, per germline. The CDR3 contains 10 residues. Trimming at V came to 5 bases and at J to 13 bases, leaving 5 bases not matched to a gene. CDR3 in amino acids: CSVLGQGVFF. The DNA for the CDR3 is TGCAGCGTTTTGGGACAGGGCGTTTTCTTT.

The J gene is TRBJ2-7, the V gene TRBV30; D uncertain. Trimming removed 4 bases at V and 2 bases at J, with 15 bases between. This CDR3 has 14 residues. Germline V gene lookup returns CDR1 GTSNPN and CDR2 SVGIG (reference sequence). The CDR3 nucleotides are TGTGCCTGGAAGTTGTTAGGCAGACCCTACGAGCAGTACTTC. Its protein is CAWKLLGRPYEQYF.

The genes are TRBV28 and TRBJ1-2; no clear D gene. The germline CDR1 and CDR2 sequences are MDHEN and SYDVKM. V shed 5 bases and J shed 8 bases, with 12 bases lying between them. This CDR3 has 12 residues. The CDR3 region has the DNA TGTGCCAGCAGTCCCTTGGTGCGGGGCTACACCTTC. This translates into CASSPLVRGYTF.

This chain links TRBV6-1 with TRBJ1-1, with TRBD1 as a possible D gene (5 bases). Trimming stripped 6 bases from V and 4 bases from J, with 12 bases between. CDR1 is MNHNS, CDR2 SASEGT, per germline. The CDR3 has 13 residues. CDR3 nucleotides: TGTGCCAGCAGATGGGGCTCGAGCACTGAAGCTTTCTTT. Translating it yields CASRWGSSTEAFF.

The rearrangement uses TRBV29-1 and TRBJ1-2, with D maybe TRBD1 (5 bases). This CDR3 comprises 14 residues. Looked up from germline, CDR1 is SQVTM and CDR2 is ANQGSEA. The V end lost 5 bases, the J end lost 5 bases, and 18 bases lay between the germline ends. The CDR3 DNA sequence: TGCAGCGTTCCAGTCGCCGGGGCCTATTATGGCTACACCTTC. This translates into CSVPVAGAYYGYTF.

This clone was counted a few times. V usage is TRBV5-1 and J usage is TRBJ1-1; D unclear. Between the trimmed V and J ends, which lost 0 bases and 0 bases, there was a span of 6 bases. This CDR3 contains 14 residues. Germline lookup yields CDR1 SGHRS and CDR2 YFSETQ. The CDR3 DNA reads as TGCGCCAGCAGCTTGGACAGCTTGAACACTGAAGCTTTCTTT. This gives the protein CASSLDSLNTEAFF.

The chain combines TRBV14 with TRBJ1-1; D gene uncertain. The CDR3 is made up of 16 amino acids. The V end lost 4 bases, the J end lost 0 bases, and 15 bases lay between the germline ends. The germline V gene has CDR1 SGHDN and CDR2 FVKESK. In DNA, the CDR3 is TGTGCCAGCAGCCGGCGGTGGTCCGGGATGAACACTGAAGCTTTCTTT. Amino acids: CASSRRWSGMNTEAFF.

This clone was seen a handful of times. The gene calls are TRBV7-9 and TRBJ2-7; 7 bases match TRBD1. This CDR3 has 16 residues. Unmatched junction bases numbered 5, after V lost 0 bases and J lost 0 bases. Germline V lookup: CDR1 SEHNR, CDR2 FQNEAQ (reference sequence). The chain's CDR3 is CASSLAGQLSSYEQYF. The DNA for the CDR3 is TGTGCCAGCAGCTTAGCGGGACAGCTGAGCTCCTACGAGCAGTACTTC.

This clone has a handful of counts. This chain joins TRBV4-2 and TRBJ2-3; 7 bases are shared with TRBD2. The CDR3 loop spans 17 amino acids. Per the germline V gene, CDR1 is LGHNA and CDR2 is YNFKEQ. Trimming took 3 bases from V and 0 from J; bases not matched to a gene: 9. The CDR3 coding sequence is TGTGCCAGCAGCCAGGTCGACCGAGCGGGGAGCACAGATACGCAGTATTTT. The encoded protein is CASSQVDRAGSTDTQYF.

V and J are TRBV5-1 and TRBJ2-6, with 9 bases aligning to TRBD1. CDR3 size: 16 residues. J gave up 4 bases and V 0 bases, and 2 bases lay outside the gene matches. Germline CDR1 and CDR2: SGHRS and YFSETQ. As DNA, the CDR3 is TGCGCCAGCAGCTTGGACAGGGGGCTGGGGGCCAACGTCCTGACTTTC. This sequence encodes CASSLDRGLGANVLTF.

V usage is TRBV28 and J usage is TRBJ2-6; perhaps TRBD1 as D (5 bases). The CDR3 runs to 17 residues. Germline V CDR1 and CDR2: MDHEN, SYDVKM. Between the trimmed V and J ends, which lost 6 bases and 0 bases, there was a span of 15 bases. CDR3 nucleotide sequence: TGTGCCAGCAGGCCTGCCAGGGATTTCTCTGGGGCCAACGTCCTGACTTTC. As protein: CASRPARDFSGANVLTF.

This clone was detected a few times. J is TRBJ1-4 and V is TRBV10-3; tentatively, D is TRBD1 (6 bases). The V gene's germline CDR1 is ENHRY and CDR2 SYGVKD. Trimming stripped 6 bases from V and 3 bases from J, with 8 bases between. The CDR3 extends over 13 amino acids. The CDR3 DNA is TGTGCCATCAGAAGGGGGGCTAATGAAAAACTGTTTTTT. Translating it yields CAIRRGANEKLFF.